This TCR beta chain originates from a study of T cell changes during pregnancy in multiple sclerosis. The data were produced by immunoSEQ multiplex PCR, yet TCRdb's version contains in-frame clones alone and is incomplete. This table holds 55,000 to 65,000 clones, 90% to 95% found once. In germline, CDR1 is SEHNR, CDR2 FQNEAQ (reference sequence). The CDR3 spans 15 residues. Trimming cost V 7 bases and J 6 bases; bases outside gene matches: 11. V gene TRBV7-9 combines with J gene TRBJ2-1; 8 positions match TRBD2. The receptor comes from a female donor with multiple sclerosis, enrolled in a pregnancy study. Sequenced material: CD8+ T cells from peripheral blood mononuclear cells, taken in the third trimester of pregnancy. The CDR3 sequence: CASTRVAGGGNEQFF. CDR3 nucleotide sequence: TGTGCCAGCACTCGGGTCGCGGGAGGAGGCAATGAGCAGTTCTTC.